Below, one TCR beta chain is given with its context. The germline CDR1 and CDR2 sequences are LGHDT and YNNKEL (reference sequence). V was trimmed by 8 bases and J by 0 bases, leaving 5 bases between them. The CDR3 spans 12 residues. The data are from a study of blood T cell repertoires in COVID-19. Across the study: Samples came from the United States, Italy and Spain, spanning acute and convalescent COVID-19. PBMCs, B-cell-depleted T cells, or T cells provided the cDNA or gDNA that made up the material.

Original data processing: Scientists estimated how many nucleated cells there were by amplifying reference gene primers. Clones were sequenced by immunoSEQ multiplex PCR, and TCRdb holds only the in-frame ones, with some missing. V and J calls and clone size are copied from that table; D and trimming were computed from the DNA. The sample shows about 120,000 clones, roughly nine tenths of them seen only once. The receptor comes from a man aged 45-60 years with active COVID-19. The sequencing sample was made of peripheral blood. The chain employs TRBV3-1 (or the pseudogene TRBV3-2) and TRBJ1-3; D remains ambiguous. The CDR3 bases are TGTGCCAGCGTAAACTCTGGAAACACCATATATTTT. Its translation: CASVNSGNTIYF.